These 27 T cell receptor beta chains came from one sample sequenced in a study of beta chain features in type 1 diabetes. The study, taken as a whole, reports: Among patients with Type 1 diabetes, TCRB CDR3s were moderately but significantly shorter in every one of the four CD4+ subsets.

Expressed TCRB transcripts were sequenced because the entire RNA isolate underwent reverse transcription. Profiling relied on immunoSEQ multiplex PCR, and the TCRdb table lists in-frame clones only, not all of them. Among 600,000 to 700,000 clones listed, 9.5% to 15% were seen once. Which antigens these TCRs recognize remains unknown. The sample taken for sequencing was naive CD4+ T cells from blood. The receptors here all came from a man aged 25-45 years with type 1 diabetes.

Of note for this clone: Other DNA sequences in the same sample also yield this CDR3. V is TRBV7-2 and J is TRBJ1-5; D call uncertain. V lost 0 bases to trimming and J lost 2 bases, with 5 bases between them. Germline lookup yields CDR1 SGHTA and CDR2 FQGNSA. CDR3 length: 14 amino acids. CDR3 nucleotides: TGTGCCAGCAGCTTAGCAGCGGGCAATCAGCCCCAGCATTTT. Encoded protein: CASSLAAGNQPQHF.

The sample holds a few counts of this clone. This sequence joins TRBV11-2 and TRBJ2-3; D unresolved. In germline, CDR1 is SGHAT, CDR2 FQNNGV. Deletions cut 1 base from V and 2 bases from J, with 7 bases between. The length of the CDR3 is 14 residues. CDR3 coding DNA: TGTGCCAGCAGCTTAGTTGCGGACACAGATACGCAGTATTTT. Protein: CASSLVADTDTQYF. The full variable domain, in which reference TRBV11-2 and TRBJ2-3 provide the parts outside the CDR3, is EAGVAQSPRYKIIEKRQSVAFWCNPISGHATLYWYQQILGQGPKLLIQFQNNGVVDDSQLPKDRFSAERLKGVDSTLKIQPAKLEDSAVYLCASSLVADTDTQYFGPGTRLTVL.

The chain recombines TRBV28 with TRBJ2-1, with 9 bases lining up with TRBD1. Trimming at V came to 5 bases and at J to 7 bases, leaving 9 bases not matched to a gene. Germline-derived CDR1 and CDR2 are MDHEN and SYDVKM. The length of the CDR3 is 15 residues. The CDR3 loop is CASSPPGTGWNEQFF. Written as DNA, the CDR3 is TGTGCCAGCAGTCCCCCCGGGACAGGGTGGAATGAGCAGTTCTTC.

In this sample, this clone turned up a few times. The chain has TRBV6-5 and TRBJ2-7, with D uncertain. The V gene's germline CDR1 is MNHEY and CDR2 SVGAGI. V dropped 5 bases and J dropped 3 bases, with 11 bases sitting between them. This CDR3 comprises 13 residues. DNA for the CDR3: TGTGCCAGCAGTCCCCGGGCCTACTACGAGCAGTACTTC. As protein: CASSPRAYYEQYF.

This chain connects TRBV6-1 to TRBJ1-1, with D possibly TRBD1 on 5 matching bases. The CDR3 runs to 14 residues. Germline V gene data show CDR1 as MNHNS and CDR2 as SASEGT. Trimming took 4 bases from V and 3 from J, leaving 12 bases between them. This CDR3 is CASSGDERHTEAFF. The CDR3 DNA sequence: TGTGCCAGCAGTGGGGACGAAAGACACACTGAAGCTTTCTTT.

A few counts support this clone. CDR3 DNA: TGTGCCAGCAGCCCCGAGCTGTACTCCTACAATGAGCAGTTCTTC. Its translation is CASSPELYSYNEQFF. The rearrangement uses TRBV9 and TRBJ2-1, with D unclear. Germline CDR1 SGDLS, CDR2 YYNGEE. The CDR3 totals 15 residues. Trimming pared 4 bases from V and 0 bases from J, leaving 11 bases between.

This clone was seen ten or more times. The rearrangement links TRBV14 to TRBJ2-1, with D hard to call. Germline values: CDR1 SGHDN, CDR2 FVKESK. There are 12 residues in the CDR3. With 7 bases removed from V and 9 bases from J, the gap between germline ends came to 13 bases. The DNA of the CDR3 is TGTGCCAGCAAGGGTCCGTTTAGTGAGCAGTTCTTC. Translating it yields CASKGPFSEQFF. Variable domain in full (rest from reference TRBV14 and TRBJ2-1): EAGVTQFPSHSVIEKGQTVTLRCDPISGHDNLYWYRRVMGKEIKFLLHFVKESKQDESGMPNNRFLAERTGGTYSTLKVQPAELEDSGVYFCASKGPFSEQFFGPGTRLTVL.

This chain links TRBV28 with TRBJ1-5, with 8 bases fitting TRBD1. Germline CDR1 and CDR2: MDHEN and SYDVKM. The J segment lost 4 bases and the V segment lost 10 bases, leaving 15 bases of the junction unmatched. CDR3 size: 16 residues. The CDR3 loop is CATSYDAGGGNQPQHF. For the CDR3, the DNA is TGTGCCACCAGCTACGATGCAGGGGGCGGAAATCAGCCCCAGCATTTT. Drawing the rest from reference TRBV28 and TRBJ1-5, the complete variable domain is DVKVTQSSRYLVKRTGEKVFLECVQDMDHENMFWYRQDPGLGLRLIYFSYDVKMKEKGDIPEGYSVSREKKERFSLILESASTNQTSMYLCATSYDAGGGNQPQHFGDGTRLSIL.

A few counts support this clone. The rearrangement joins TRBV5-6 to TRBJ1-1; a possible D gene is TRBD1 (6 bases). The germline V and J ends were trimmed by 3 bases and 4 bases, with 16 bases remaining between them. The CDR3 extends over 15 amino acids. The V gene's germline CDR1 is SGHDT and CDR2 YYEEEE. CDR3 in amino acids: CASSSYRARATEAFF. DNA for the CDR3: TGTGCCAGCAGCTCGTACAGGGCTCGGGCCACTGAAGCTTTCTTT.

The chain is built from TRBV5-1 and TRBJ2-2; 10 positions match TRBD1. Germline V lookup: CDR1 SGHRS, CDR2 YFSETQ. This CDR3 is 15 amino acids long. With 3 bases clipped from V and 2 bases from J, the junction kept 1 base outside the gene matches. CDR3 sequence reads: CASSSTGGNTGELFF. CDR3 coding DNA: TGCGCCAGCAGCTCGACAGGGGGCAACACCGGGGAGCTGTTTTTT.

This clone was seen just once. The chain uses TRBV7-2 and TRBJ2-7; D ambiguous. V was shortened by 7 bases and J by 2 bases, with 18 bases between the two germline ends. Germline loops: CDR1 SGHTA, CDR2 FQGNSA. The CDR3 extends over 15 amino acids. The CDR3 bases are TGTGCCAGCACCCGCCTGGCGTCGGGTCCCTACGAGCAGTACTTC. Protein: CASTRLASGPYEQYF.

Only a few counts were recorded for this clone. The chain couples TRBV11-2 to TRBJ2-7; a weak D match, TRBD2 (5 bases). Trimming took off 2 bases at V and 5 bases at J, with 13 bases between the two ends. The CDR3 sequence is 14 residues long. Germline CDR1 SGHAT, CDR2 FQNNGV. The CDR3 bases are TGTGCCAGCAGCTTAACAGAGGGCGGCCACGAGCAGTACTTC. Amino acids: CASSLTEGGHEQYF. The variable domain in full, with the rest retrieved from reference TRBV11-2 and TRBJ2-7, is EAGVAQSPRYKIIEKRQSVAFWCNPISGHATLYWYQQILGQGPKLLIQFQNNGVVDDSQLPKDRFSAERLKGVDSTLKIQPAKLEDSAVYLCASSLTEGGHEQYFGPGTRLTVT.

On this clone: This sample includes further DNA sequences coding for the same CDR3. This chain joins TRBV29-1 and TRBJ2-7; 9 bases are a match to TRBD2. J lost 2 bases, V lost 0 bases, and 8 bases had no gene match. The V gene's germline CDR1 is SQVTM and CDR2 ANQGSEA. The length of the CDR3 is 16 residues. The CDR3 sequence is CSVEEVRGGRTYEQYF. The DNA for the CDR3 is TGCAGCGTTGAAGAGGTGCGGGGGGGTCGGACCTACGAGCAGTACTTC.

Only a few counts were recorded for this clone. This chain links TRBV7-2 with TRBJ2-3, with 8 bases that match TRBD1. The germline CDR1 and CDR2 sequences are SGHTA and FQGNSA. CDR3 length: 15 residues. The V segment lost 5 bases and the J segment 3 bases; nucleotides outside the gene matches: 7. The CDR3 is CASSPRTGTTDTQYF. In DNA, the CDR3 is TGTGCCAGCAGCCCCCGGACAGGGACAACAGATACGCAGTATTTT.

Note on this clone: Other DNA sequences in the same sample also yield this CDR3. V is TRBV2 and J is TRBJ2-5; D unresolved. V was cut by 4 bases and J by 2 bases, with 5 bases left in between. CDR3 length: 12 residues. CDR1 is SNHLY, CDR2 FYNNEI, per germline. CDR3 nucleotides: TGTGCCAGCAGTGCCAGTCAAGAGACCCAGTACTTC. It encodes CASSASQETQYF.

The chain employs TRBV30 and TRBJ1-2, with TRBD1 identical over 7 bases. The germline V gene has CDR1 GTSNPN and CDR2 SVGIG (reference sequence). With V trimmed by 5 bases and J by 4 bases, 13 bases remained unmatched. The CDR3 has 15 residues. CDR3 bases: TGTGCCTGGGTTCAACGGGACAGAATATCCTATGGCTACACCTTC. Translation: CAWVQRDRISYGYTF.

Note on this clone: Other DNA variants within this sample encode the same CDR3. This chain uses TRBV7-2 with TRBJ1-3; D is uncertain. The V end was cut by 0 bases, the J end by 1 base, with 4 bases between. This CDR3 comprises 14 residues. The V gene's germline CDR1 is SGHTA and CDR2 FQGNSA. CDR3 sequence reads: CASSLALSGNTIYF. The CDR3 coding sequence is TGTGCCAGCAGCTTAGCTTTATCTGGAAACACCATATATTTT.

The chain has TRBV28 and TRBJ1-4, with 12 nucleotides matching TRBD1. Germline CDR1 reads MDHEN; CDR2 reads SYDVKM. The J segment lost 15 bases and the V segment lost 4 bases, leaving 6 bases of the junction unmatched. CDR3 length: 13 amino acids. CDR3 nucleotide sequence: TGTGCCAGCAGTTCTGGGACAGGGGGCCATGTGTTTTTT. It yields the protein CASSSGTGGHVFF.

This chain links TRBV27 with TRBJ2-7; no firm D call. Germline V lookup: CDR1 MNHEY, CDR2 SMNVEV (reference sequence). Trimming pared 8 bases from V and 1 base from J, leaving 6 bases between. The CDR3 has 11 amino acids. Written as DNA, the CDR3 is TGTGCCAGCGGCGAATCCTACGAGCAGTACTTC. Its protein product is CASGESYEQYF.

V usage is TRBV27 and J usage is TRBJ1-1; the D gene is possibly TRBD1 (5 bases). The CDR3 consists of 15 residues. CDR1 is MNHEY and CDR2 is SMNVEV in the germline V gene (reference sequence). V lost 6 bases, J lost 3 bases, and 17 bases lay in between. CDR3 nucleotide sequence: TGTGCCAGCAGCAGTGTGGCCGGGGGTGACACTGAAGCTTTCTTT. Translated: CASSSVAGGDTEAFF.

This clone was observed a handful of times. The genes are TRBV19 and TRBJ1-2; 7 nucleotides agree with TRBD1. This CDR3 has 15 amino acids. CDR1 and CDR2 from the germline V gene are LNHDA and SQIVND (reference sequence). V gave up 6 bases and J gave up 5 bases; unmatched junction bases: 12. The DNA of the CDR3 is TGTGCCAGTAGCCTACTTTACAGGGGTGAATATGGCTACACCTTC. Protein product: CASSLLYRGEYGYTF.

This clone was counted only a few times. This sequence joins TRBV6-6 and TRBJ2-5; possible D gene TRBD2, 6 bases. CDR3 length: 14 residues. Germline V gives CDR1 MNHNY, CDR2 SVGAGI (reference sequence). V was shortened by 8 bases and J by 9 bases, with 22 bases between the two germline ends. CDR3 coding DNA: TGTGCCAGCCTAAACCAGGACGGGGGACGAGCCCAGTACTTC. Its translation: CASLNQDGGRAQYF.

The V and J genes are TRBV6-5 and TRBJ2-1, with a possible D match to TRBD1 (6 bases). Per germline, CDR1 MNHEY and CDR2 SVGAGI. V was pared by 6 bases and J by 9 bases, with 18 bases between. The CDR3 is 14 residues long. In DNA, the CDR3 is TGTGCCAGCAGCCCTGAACCACAGGGTGTTGAGCAGTTCTTC. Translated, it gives CASSPEPQGVEQFF.

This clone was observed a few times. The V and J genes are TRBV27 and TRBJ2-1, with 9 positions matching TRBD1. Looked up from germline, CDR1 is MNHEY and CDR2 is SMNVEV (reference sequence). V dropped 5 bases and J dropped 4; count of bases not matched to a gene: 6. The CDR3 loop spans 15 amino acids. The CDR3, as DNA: TGTGCCAGCAGTGGGGGGGACAGGGATTACAATGAGCAGTTCTTC. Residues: CASSGGDRDYNEQFF.

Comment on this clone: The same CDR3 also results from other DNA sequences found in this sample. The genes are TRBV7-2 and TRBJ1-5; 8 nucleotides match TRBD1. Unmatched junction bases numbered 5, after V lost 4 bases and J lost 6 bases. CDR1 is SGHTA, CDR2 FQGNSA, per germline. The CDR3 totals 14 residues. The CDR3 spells CASSSGQGSQPQHF. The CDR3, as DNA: TGTGCCAGCAGCTCCGGACAGGGATCTCAGCCCCAGCATTTT.

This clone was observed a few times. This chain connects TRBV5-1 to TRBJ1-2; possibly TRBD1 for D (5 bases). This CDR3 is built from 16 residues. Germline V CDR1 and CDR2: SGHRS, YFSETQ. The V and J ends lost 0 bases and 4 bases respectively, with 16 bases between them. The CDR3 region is CASSLDPGTEAYGYTF. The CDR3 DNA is TGCGCCAGCAGCTTGGACCCCGGGACGGAGGCCTATGGCTACACCTTC.

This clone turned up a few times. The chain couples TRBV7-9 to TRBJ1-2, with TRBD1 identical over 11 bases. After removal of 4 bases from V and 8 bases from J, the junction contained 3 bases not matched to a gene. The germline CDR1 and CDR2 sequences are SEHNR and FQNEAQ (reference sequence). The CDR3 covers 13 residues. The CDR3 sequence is CASSWGQGEGYTF. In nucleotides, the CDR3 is TGTGCCAGCAGCTGGGGACAGGGGGAAGGCTACACCTTC.